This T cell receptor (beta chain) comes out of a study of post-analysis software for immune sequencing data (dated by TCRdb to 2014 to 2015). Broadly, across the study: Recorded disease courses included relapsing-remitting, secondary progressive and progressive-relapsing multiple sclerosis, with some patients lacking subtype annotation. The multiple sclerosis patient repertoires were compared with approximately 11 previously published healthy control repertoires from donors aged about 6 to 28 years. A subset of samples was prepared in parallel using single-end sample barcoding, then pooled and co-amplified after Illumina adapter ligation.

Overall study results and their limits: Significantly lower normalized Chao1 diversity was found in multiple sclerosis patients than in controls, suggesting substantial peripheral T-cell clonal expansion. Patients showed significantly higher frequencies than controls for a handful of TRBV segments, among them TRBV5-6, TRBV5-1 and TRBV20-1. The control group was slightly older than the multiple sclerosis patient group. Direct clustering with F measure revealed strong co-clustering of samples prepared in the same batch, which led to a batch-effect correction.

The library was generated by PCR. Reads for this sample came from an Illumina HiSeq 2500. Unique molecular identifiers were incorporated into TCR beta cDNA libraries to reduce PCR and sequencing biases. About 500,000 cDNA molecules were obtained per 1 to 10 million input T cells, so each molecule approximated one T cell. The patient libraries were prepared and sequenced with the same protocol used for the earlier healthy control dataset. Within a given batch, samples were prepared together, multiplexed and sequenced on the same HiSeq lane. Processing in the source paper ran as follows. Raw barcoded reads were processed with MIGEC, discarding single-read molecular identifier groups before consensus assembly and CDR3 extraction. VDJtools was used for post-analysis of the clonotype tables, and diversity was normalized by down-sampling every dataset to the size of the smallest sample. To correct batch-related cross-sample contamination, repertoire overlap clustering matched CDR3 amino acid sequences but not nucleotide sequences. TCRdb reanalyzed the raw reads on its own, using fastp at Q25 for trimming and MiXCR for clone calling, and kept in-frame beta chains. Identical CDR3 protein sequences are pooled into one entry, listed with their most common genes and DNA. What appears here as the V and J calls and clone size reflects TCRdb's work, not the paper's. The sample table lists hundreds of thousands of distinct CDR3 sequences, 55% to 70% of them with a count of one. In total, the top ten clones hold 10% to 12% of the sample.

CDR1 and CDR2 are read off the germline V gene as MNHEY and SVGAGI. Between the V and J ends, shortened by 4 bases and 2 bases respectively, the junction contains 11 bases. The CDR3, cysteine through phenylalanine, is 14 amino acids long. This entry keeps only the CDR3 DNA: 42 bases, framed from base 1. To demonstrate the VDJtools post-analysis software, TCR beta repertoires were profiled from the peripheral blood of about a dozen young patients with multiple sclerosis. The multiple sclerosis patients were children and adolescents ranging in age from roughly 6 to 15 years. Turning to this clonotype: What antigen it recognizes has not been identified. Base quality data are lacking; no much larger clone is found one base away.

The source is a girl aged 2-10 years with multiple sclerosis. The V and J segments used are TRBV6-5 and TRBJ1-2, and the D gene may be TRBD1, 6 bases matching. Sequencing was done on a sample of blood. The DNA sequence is TGTGCCAGCAGTTCAAATGGGGGCAACTATGGCTACACCTTC. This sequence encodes CASSSNGGNYGYTF.